The entry below gives a single T cell receptor (beta chain) sequence along with its context. The sample belongs to a study of blood T cell repertoires in COVID-19. The wider study: From T cells, B-cell-depleted T cells, or PBMCs came the material, which was cDNA or gDNA.

Cohort 3 donors were reported recovered after two negative PCRs, clearance, or symptom resolution. Sequencing was performed with immunoSEQ multiplex PCR; in TCRdb, only in-frame clones are kept and a portion is missing. The sample contains about 340,000 clones, roughly 90% of which appear only once. The V end lost 5 bases, the J end lost 6 bases, and 16 bases lay between the germline ends. The germline CDR1 and CDR2 sequences are MNHEY and SMNVEV (reference sequence). The CDR3 covers 14 residues. The TCR was taken from a woman aged 25-40 years who had recovered from COVID-19. The material sequenced was PBMCs or T cells enriched from blood (not recorded which). The chain links TRBV27 to TRBJ1-1; no clear D. CDR3 DNA: TGTGCCAGCAGTCAAAGTATACGAACGGCTGAAGCTTTCTTT. Translating it yields CASSQSIRTAEAFF.